This TCR beta chain appears in the sequencing data of a study of T cells in Graves' hyperthyroidism and ophthalmopathy. In the study overall: Peripheral blood collection took place at initial diagnosis, before any treatment.

This clonotype was counted ten times or more. Its cognate antigen is unknown. The CDR3 sequence is 17 residues long. CDR1 and CDR2 from the germline V gene are SGHTA and FQGNSA. V was trimmed by 4 bases and J by 7 bases, leaving 26 bases between them. RNA transcripts provided the source from which TCR beta CDR3 regions were amplified. When the TCR CDR3 underwent first-round RT-PCR, the HTBI primer set was used. In TCRdb, the multiplex PCR reads were re-called with MiXCR into one record per CDR3 protein. The table lists under 300,000 distinct CDR3 sequences, less than 30% of them singletons. Blood was obtained at the first hyperthyroidism diagnosis, which preceded any ophthalmopathy symptoms. PBMCs were collected from an approximately 10 ml volume of fresh peripheral blood. Study outcomes and limitations: In validation, the model predicted ophthalmopathy. These predictions came a median about 6.5 months before onset.

The receptor was isolated from a man in his forties with Graves' hyperthyroidism that later progressed to Graves' ophthalmopathy. The specimen was blood. This chain connects TRBV7-2 to TRBJ2-7, with D possibly being TRBD2 (6 bases). In nucleotides, the CDR3 is TGTGCCAGCAGCTCTGCACGCGATAGACCAATAGCGGTAGAGCAGTACTTC. Its protein product is CASSSARDRPIAVEQYF.